This TCR beta chain was profiled in a study of shared clonotypes between healthy human individuals. In the study overall: The cohort comprised a couple of women and a few men. Their ages spanned 18 to 49 years.

Generated by immunoSEQ multiplex PCR, the TCRdb table keeps only in-frame clones and is missing some. The data hold some 2,500,000 clones, with around 92% observed a single time. Both subsets, CD45RA+ naive and CD45RA-negative memory, were split from the CD4+ cells. The CDR3 is 12 amino acids. Germline V lookup: CDR1 MDHEN, CDR2 SYDVKM. A note on this clone: Within the sample, other DNA sequences also encode this same CDR3.

The rearrangement uses TRBV28 and TRBJ2-2; 8 bases line up with TRBD2. Material for sequencing was naive CD4+ T cells from PBMCs. Subset indicated: CD45RA+ positively selected. The source of this sequence is a man between 18 and 35 years old in good health. Some clones in this sample may be carry-over from other donors' samples. CDR3 protein: CASGGGTGELFF. For the CDR3, the DNA is TGTGCTTCCGGGGGGGGCACCGGGGAGCTGTTTTTT.